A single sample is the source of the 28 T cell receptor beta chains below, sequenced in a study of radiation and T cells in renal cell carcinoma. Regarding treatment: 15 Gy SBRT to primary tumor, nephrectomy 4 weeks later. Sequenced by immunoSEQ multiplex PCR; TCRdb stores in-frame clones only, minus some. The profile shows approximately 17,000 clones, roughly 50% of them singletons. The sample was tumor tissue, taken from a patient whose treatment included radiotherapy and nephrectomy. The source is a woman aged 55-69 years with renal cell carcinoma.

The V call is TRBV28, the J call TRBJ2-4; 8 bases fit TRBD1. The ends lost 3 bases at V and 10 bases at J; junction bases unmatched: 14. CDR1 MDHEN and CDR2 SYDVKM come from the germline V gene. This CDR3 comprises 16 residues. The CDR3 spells CASSLGTRGQVTIQYF. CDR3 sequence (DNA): TGTGCCAGCAGTTTGGGTACCCGGGGACAGGTGACAATTCAGTACTTC.

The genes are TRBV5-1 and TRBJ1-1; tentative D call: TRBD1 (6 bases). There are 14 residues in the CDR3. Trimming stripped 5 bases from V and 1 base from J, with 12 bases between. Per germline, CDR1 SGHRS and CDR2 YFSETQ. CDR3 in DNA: TGCGCCAGCAGAGGGGGGCCGGAGAACACTGAAGCTTTCTTT. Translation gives CASRGGPENTEAFF.

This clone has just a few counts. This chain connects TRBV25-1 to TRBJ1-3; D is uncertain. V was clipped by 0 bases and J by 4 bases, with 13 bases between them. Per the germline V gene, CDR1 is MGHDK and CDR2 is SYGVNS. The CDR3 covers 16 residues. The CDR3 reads CASSEYRVRTGNTIYF. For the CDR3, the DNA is TGTGCCAGCAGTGAATATCGTGTAAGGACCGGAAACACCATATATTTT. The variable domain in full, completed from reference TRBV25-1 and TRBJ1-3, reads EADIYQTPRYLVIGTGKKITLECSQTMGHDKMYWYQQDPGMELHLIHYSYGVNSTEKGDLSSESTVSRIRTEHFPLTLESARPSHTSQYLCASSEYRVRTGNTIYFGEGSWLTVV.

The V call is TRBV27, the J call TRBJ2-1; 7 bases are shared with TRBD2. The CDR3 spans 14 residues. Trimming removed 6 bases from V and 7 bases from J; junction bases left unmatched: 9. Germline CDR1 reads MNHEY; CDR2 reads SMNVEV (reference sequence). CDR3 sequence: CASSPGEGLNEQFF. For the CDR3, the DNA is TGTGCCAGCAGCCCTGGGGAGGGCCTGAATGAGCAGTTCTTC.

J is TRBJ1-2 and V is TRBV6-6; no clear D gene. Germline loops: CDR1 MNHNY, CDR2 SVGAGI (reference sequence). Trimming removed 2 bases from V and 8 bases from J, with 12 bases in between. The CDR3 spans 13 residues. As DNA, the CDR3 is TGTGCCAGCAGTTACGGGGAGGGAAGAGGCTACACCTTC. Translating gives CASSYGEGRGYTF.

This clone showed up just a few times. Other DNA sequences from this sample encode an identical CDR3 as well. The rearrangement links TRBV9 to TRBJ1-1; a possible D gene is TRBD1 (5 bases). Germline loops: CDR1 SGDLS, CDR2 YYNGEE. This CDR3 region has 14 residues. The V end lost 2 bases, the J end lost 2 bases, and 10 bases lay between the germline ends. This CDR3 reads CASSVGRRNTEAFF. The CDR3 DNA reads TGTGCCAGCAGCGTGGGACGGAGAAACACTGAAGCTTTCTTT.

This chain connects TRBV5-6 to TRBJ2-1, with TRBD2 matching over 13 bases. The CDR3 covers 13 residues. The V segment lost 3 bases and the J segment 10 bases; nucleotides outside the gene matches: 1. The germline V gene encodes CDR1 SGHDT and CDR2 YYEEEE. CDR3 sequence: CASSSGLAGEQFF. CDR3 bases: TGTGCCAGCAGCTCGGGACTAGCGGGGGAGCAGTTCTTC.

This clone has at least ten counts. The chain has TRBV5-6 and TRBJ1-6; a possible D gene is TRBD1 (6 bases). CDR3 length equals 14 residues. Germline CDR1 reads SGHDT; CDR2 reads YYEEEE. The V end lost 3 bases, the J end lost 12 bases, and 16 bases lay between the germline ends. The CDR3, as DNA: TGTGCCAGCAGCTGGGAGGGGGGCGAGGGACCCCTCCACTTT. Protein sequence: CASSWEGGEGPLHF.

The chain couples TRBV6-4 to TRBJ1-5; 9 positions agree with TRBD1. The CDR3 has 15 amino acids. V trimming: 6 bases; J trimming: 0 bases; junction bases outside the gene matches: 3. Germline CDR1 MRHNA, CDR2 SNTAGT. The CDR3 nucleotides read TGTGCCAGCAGACGGACAGGGGCTAGCAATCAGCCCCAGCATTTT. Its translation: CASRRTGASNQPQHF.

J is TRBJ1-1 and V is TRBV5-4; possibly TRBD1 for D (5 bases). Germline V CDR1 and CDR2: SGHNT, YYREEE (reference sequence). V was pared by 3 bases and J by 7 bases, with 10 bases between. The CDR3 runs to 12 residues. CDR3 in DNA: TGTGCCAGCAGCTCCCGGGGCTATGAAGCTTTCTTT. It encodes CASSSRGYEAFF. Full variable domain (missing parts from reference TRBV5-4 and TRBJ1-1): ETGVTQSPTHLIKTRGQQVTLRCSSQSGHNTVSWYQQALGQGPQFIFQYYREEENGRGNFPPRFSGLQFPNYSSELNVNALELDDSALYLCASSSRGYEAFFGQGTRLTVV.

The CDR3 nucleotides are TGTGCCAGTAGTCCCCGCCCGGGACTAGCGGGAGAAACTTACCCCGGGGAGCTGTTTTTT. It encodes CASSPRPGLAGETYPGELFF. The chain employs TRBV19 and TRBJ2-2; 14 positions match TRBD2. This CDR3 is 20 amino acids long. CDR1 and CDR2 from the germline V gene are LNHDA and SQIVND (reference sequence). J gave up 6 bases and V 5 bases, and 17 bases lay outside the gene matches.

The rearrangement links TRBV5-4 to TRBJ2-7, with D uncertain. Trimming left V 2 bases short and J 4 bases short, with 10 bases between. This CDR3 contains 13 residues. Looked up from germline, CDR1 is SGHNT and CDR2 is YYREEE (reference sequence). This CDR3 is CASSLANSYEQYF. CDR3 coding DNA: TGTGCCAGCAGCTTAGCGAACTCGTACGAGCAGTACTTC. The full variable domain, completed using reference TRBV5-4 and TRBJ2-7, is ETGVTQSPTHLIKTRGQQVTLRCSSQSGHNTVSWYQQALGQGPQFIFQYYREEENGRGNFPPRFSGLQFPNYSSELNVNALELDDSALYLCASSLANSYEQYFGPGTRLTVT.

In DNA form, the CDR3 reads TGTGCCAGTAGGATAACAGGGCCGGCCGGGGAGCTGTTTTTT. This sequence encodes CASRITGPAGELFF. The chain combines TRBV19 with TRBJ2-2, with D tentatively TRBD1 (6 bases). Between the trimmed V and J ends, which lost 6 bases and 6 bases, there was a span of 14 bases. The CDR3 covers 14 residues. The V gene's germline CDR1 is LNHDA and CDR2 SQIVND (reference sequence).

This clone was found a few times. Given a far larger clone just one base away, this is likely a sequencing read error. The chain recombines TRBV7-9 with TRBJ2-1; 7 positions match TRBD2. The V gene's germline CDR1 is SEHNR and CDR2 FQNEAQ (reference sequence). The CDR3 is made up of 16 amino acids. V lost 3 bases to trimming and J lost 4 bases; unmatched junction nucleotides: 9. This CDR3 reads CASSLRSSGLYNEQFF. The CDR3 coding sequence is TGTGCCAGCAGCTTGAGGTCTAGCGGACTATACAATGAGCAGTTCTTC. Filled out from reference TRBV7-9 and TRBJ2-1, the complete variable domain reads DTGVSQNPRHKITKRGQNVTFRCDPISEHNRLYWYRQTLGQGPEFLTYFQNEAQLEKSRLLSDRFSAERPKGSFSTLEIQRTEQGDSAMYLCASSLRSSGLYNEQFFGPGTRLTVL.

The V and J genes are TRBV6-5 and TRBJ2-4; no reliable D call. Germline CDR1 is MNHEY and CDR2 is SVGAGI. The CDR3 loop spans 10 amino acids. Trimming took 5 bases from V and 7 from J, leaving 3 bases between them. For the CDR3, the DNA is TGTGCCAGCAGTAACAACATTCAGTACTTC. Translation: CASSNNIQYF.

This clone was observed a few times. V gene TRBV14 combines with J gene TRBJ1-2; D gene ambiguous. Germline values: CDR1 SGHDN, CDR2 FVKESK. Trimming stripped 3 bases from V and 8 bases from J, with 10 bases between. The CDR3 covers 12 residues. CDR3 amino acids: CASSQAQEGYTF. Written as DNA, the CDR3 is TGTGCCAGCAGCCAGGCCCAAGAGGGCTACACCTTC.

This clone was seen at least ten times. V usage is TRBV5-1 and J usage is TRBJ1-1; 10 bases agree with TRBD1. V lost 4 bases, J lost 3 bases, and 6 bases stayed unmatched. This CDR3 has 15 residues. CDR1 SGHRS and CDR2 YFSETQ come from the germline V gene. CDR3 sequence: CASSGTGTGDTEAFF. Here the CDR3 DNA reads TGCGCCAGCAGCGGTACCGGGACAGGGGACACTGAAGCTTTCTTT.

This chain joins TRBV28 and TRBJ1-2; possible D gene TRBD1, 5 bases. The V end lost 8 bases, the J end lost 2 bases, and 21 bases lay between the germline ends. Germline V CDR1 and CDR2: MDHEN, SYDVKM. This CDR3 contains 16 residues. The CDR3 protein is CASRSTRGGINYGYTF. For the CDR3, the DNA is TGTGCCAGCCGATCAACCCGGGGGGGGATAAACTATGGCTACACCTTC.

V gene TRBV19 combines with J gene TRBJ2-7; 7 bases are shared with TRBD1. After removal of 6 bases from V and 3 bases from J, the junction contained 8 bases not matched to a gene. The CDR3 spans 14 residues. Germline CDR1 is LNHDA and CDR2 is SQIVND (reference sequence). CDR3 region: CASSAQGDSYEQYF. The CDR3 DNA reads TGTGCCAGTAGCGCCCAGGGGGACAGCTACGAGCAGTACTTC.

CDR3 DNA sequence: TGTGCCATCAACGGGGGCTTAGGCACAGATACGCAGTATTTT. As protein: CAINGGLGTDTQYF. The gene calls are TRBV10-3 and TRBJ2-3; the D gene could be TRBD1 or TRBD2 (6 bases each). Germline V gene lookup returns CDR1 ENHRY and CDR2 SYGVKD. This CDR3 contains 14 residues. Trimming removed 7 bases at V and 1 base at J, with 12 bases between.

The CDR3 region is CASSPNAAQIGNQPQHF. Written as DNA, the CDR3 is TGTGCCAGCTCACCGAATGCAGCCCAGATTGGCAATCAGCCCCAGCATTTT. The V gene is TRBV18, the J gene TRBJ1-5; D gene ambiguous. Germline V gene sequence: CDR1 KGHSH, CDR2 LQKENI. Trimming took off 3 bases at V and 2 bases at J, with 17 bases between the two ends. This CDR3 is built from 17 residues.

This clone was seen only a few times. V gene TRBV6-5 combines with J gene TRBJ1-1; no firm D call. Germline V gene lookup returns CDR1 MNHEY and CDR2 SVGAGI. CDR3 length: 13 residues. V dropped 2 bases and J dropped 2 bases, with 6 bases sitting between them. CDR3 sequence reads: CASSYEGNTEAFF. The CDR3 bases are TGTGCCAGCAGTTACGAGGGCAACACTGAAGCTTTCTTT.

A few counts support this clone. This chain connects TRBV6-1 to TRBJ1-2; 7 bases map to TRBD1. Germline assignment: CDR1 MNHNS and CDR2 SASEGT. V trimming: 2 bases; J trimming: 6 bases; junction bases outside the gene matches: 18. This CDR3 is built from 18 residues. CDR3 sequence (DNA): TGTGCCAGCAGTGAAAGCCGGACAGGACTCCTAAGTGTTCATGGCTACACCTTC. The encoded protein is CASSESRTGLLSVHGYTF.

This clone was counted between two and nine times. The CDR3 sequence is CASSEIRGQKGNTF. The CDR3 DNA follows: TGTGCCAGCAGTGAAATTCGAGGCCAGAAAGGAAACACCTTC. The chain is built from TRBV2 and TRBJ1-2; no clear D. Germline CDR1 is SNHLY and CDR2 is FYNNEI. The V and J ends lost 2 bases and 12 bases respectively, with 19 bases between them. The CDR3 length is 14 residues. The whole variable domain, filled in from reference TRBV2 and TRBJ1-2, reads EPEVTQTPSHQVTQMGQEVILRCVPISNHLYFYWYRQILGQKVEFLVSFYNNEISEKSEIFDDQFSVERPDGSNFTLKIRSTKLEDSAMYFCASSEIRGQKGNTFGSGTRLTVV.

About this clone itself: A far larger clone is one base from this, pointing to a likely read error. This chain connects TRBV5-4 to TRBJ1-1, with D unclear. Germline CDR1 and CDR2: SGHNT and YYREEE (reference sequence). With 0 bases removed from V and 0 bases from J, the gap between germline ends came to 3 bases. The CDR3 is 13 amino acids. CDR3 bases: TGTGCCAGCAGCTTGGACGTGAACACTGAAGCTTTCTTT. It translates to CASSLDVNTEAFF.

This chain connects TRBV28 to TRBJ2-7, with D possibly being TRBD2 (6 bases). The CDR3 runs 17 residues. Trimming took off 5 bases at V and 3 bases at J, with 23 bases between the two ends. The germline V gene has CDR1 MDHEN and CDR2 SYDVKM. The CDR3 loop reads CASSPRAQRGEDYEQYF. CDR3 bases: TGTGCCAGCAGTCCCCGGGCCCAGCGAGGGGAGGACTACGAGCAGTACTTC.

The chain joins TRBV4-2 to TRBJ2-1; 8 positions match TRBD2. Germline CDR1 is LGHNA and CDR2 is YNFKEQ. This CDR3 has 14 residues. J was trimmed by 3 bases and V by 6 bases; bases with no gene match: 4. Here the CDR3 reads CASRAGENYNEQFF. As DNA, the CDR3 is TGTGCCAGCAGAGCGGGAGAAAACTACAATGAGCAGTTCTTC.

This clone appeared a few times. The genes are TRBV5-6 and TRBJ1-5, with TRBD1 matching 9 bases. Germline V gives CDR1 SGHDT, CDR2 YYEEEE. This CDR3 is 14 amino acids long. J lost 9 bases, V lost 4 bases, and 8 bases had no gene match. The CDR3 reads CASSPGTGHGPQHF. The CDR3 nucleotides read TGTGCCAGCAGCCCCGGGACAGGGCACGGGCCCCAGCATTTT.